This T cell receptor (beta chain) was sequenced in a study of cytomegalovirus exposure and HLA in healthy donors listed by TCRdb under 2017. In the study overall: In an earlier analysis of under 600 of the donors, less than 350 Gb of sequence data and 117 million unique TCR beta sequences from roughly 200 million T cells were reported. Roughly 300 gigabases of sequencing data and roughly 80 million unique TCR sequences made up an early release that covered 500 to 700 HLA-typed donors. Of the roughly 400 genotyped donors, approximately 82% fell in the genetic ancestry cluster associated with self-reported Caucasian donors. The study was designed to test whether signatures of past pathogen exposure could be identified by cataloging public T cell receptors. The study used immunosequencing to profile the T cell repertoires of about 670 subjects and linked those repertoires to cytomegalovirus serostatus. Along with the approximately 600-subject first cohort, a separate validation cohort of some 130 different subjects was used. To predict cytomegalovirus infection status, the study brought together high-throughput TCR immunosequencing, statistical association of individual TCRs with disease status, and machine learning. A later analysis re-analyzed previously published TCR beta repertoires from 666 donors and added high-resolution HLA genotyping to study TCR occurrence patterns. Rather than drawing on any new phenotypic data, the later analysis identified candidate immune exposures from TCR beta sequences and the way those sequences occurred across donors. An earlier analysis of some 500 of the donors used high-throughput TCR beta sequencing to judge whether each TCR beta V gene segment behaved as functional or pseudogenic. Donor age, sex, ethnicity and CMV serostatus were compiled together with the repertoire data. In a later genetic analysis, genome-wide SNP genotypes for 398 of the 666 donors were used, and that subset was treated as a discovery cohort. Every discovery cohort repertoire had been produced on one sequencing platform. HLA typing covered class I and class II loci at four-digit resolution. The number of donors typed differed by locus, with 629-630 for A, B, C, DRB1 and DQB1, around 520 for DQA1, 600 to 610 for DPA1, and approximately 470 for DPB1. Four to six DR-DQ haplotypes were handled as single units for association and clustering, since linkage in the cohort was strong. On average, roughly 250,000 unique TCR beta nucleotide sequences were sequenced per donor among some 420 genotyped donors of the cohort, with roughly 18% of those sequences being non-productive. Here is what the overall study found, with its caveats: A further reported finding was that TCR beta sequences accurately predicted the HLA-A and HLA-B alleles for most subjects in the first cohort. Most TCR sequences were observed very rarely across donors, whereas some public TCRs were present in many individuals. The classifier was reported to diagnose cytomegalovirus status with high specificity and sensitivity in both the original cohort and the validation cohort. About 17 rarely observed V segments, including chromosome 9 orphons, were excluded from the earlier analysis of just under 600 of the donors because counts were too low. When HLA alleles, especially DR and DQ, strongly co-occurred, attributing TCR associations to individual alleles was difficult. In vitro tests confirmed that a few of the cytomegalovirus-associated TCR beta chains recognize cytomegalovirus antigens. At a false discovery rate of 0.05, a later analysis linked 15,000 to 20,000 TCR beta sequences to specific HLA alleles. In a later analysis, HLA-associated TCR beta chains showed more clonal expansion and lower generation probabilities than non-associated chains that were equally common. The cohort was sequenced for TCR beta chains only, and without alpha or paired-chain data the features that could be detected were limited. In a later analysis, most CMV-associated TCR beta chains were found to appear HLA-restricted, with HLA associations seemingly driven largely by CMV exposure. According to the authors, the approach could potentially be generalized to other disease states and immunological phenotypes. Because the 87-base-pair reads could not distinguish some IMGT-functional V segments, including TRBV6-2 and TRBV6-3, those segments were excluded. The only immune exposure information available for the cohort was CMV serostatus. Linkage disequilibrium might explain the correlated functional status among segregating V segments, but an unknown experimental factor could not be excluded. In the study, 150 to 200 TCR beta chains were listed as associated with cytomegalovirus. A later analysis found that TCR association rates varied across HLA loci, with DRB1 alleles showing the most associated TCRs and HLA-C alleles the fewest. A later genetic analysis associated a missense DCLRE1C variant with V-gene and J-gene trimming of TCR beta chains, and an independent cohort replicated the association. According to a later analysis, parvovirus B19, influenza, CMV and Epstein-Barr virus appeared linked to several top co-occurrence clusters. In a later genetic analysis, fewer N-insertions in productive TCRs were reported among donors in an Asian-associated ancestry cluster than the roughly 700-donor mean. Because HLA typing was missing for some donors at each locus, association tests included only the typed subset. Sequencing depth was assumed to be roughly uniform across donors in the presence/absence analyses, though that assumption may not hold. In an earlier analysis of around 600 of the donors, most TCR beta V segments were observed in productive rearrangements about 87% or about 30% of the time, broadly matching IMGT annotations. A group of highly shared sequence variants was considered likely to be a technical artifact of the sequencing pipeline.

The library came from the immunoSEQ multiplex PCR assay. For the multiplex PCR, a mixture combining 60 forward primers for TCR Vbeta segments and 13 reverse primers for TCR Jbeta segments was used. Amplification of the CDR3 region of rearranged TCR beta genes was performed with a multiplex PCR assay on genomic DNA. Amplified TCR beta libraries were sequenced as 87-base-pair reads on the Illumina HiSeq System. As for how the authors treated the data: In a later analysis, 80 million or so unique TCR beta chains were counted across the roughly 610 repertoires, and roughly 9.9 million of these chains were shared by at least two donors. Raw reads were error-corrected and collapsed into unique sequences with a nearest-neighbor algorithm that merged closely related sequences to remove PCR and sequencing errors. CDR3 sequences were aligned to IMGT reference sequences to assign V, D and J gene segments. For a sequence to be retained, at least a six-nucleotide match to both a V gene segment and a J gene segment was required. Rearrangements were called productive when the CDR3 lacked stop codons and stayed in frame with V and J; all others were non-productive. Following IMGT convention, CDR3 was defined as the stretch from the second conserved V-encoded cysteine to the conserved J-encoded phenylalanine. In an earlier analysis of just under 600 of the donors, sequences lacking an unambiguous match to a single V gene segment were excluded. An earlier analysis of 587 of the donors called V segments functional above 56.7% productive rearrangements and segregating when the between-donor standard deviation exceeded 5%. A statistical classification framework was developed to diagnose cytomegalovirus status using the catalog of TCR beta chain sequences. In a later analysis, V and J genes were assigned by comparing TCR nucleotide sequences against IMGT/GENE-DB human TR gene sequences. Using the TCRdist pipeline, a later analysis assigned CDR3 sequences along with most-parsimonious VDJ recombination scenarios. In a later analysis, every TCR beta chain was defined by the combination of its CDR3 amino acid sequence and its V-gene family, and reads without a unique V-gene family were dropped. As a way to deal with suspected cross-contamination and a sequencing artifact, a later analysis dropped 450 to 600 nucleotide sequences that were highly shared and had low generation probability. In a later analysis, a clonal expansion index for each public chain was calculated from normalized within-repertoire ranks of inferred template counts. A later analysis computed generation probabilities with a VDJ recombination model fitted to out-of-frame rearrangements, and checked the results against IGoR. In a later analysis, TCR-TCR, TCR-HLA and TCR-CMV co-occurrence was scored with hypergeometric tests, and a repertoire-size bias correction was applied to TCR pairs. A later analysis estimated false discovery rates by permuting HLA or CMV assignments 20 times. In a later analysis, co-occurring TCRs were grouped using DBSCAN, with TCRdist sequence similarity added in when clustering inside HLA-allele-positive subsets. Repertoires with fewer than 30,000 or more than 120,000 public chains, plus five repertoires with anomalous nucleotide sharing, were excluded from co-occurrence clustering. TCRdb limited this immuneACCESS table to in-frame rearrangements with V and J called. A share of clones is missing; checked studies link under half to unresolved V genes, and the rest is unexplained. Clonal size and the V and J genes are those of that table, whereas D and trimming came from the DNA. The sample table records over 90,000 clones; roughly 66% of these occur just once. The ten largest clones add up to around 3.5% of the sample.

This clone was seen only a few times. The target of this receptor is not known. There are no base qualities to consult, and no much larger clone falls within one base. Deletion took 6 bases off V and 8 bases off J, with a span of 11 bases between the germline ends. CDR1 and CDR2, per the germline V gene, are MGHDK and SYGVNS. The CDR3 sequence holds 13 residues, the cysteine and phenylalanine included. This entry keeps only the CDR3 DNA: 39 bases, framed from base 1. The cohort consisted of 600 or so healthy bone marrow donors. Cohort members were all nominally healthy when sampled, although unrecorded immune exposures were likely present. The donor was CMV seronegative and belonged to the group of 352 seronegative cohort members. A peripheral blood sample was provided by each donor, and peripheral blood mononuclear cells were used for TCR beta sequencing. The Qiagen DNeasy Blood Extraction Kit was used to extract genomic DNA from the blood cell samples.

The clonotype originates from a woman between 50 and 59 years old in good health and CMV-seronegative. The specimen was PBMCs. The rearranged segments are TRBV25-1 and TRBJ1-6, with the D segment identity uncertain. This receptor carries the CDR3 CASRAAGYSPLHF. The DNA is TGTGCCAGCAGGGCCGCGGGGTATTCACCCCTCCACTTT.